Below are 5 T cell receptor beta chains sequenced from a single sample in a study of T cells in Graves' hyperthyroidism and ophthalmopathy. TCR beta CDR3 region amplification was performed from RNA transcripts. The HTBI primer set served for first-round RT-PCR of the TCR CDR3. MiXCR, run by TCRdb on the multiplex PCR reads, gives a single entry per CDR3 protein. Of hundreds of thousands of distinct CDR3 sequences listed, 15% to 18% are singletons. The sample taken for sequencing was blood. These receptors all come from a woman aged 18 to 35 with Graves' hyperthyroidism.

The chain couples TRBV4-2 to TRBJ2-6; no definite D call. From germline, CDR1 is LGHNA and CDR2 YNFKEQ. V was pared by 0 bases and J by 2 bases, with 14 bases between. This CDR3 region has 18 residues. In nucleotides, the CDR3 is TGTGCCAGCAGCCAAGAGCGATTAGGACGACCTGGGGCCAACGTCCTGACTTTC. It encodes CASSQERLGRPGANVLTF.

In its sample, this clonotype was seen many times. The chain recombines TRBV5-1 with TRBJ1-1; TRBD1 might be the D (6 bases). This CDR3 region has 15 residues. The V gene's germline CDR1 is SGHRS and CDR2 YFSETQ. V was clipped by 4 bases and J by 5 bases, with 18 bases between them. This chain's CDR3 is CASSRNPQGSTEAFF. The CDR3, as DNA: TGCGCCAGCAGCCGAAATCCACAGGGAAGTACTGAAGCTTTCTTT.

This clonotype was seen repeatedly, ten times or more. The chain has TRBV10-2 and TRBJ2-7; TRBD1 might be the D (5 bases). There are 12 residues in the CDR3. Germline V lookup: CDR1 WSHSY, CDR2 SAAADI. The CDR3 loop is CPKGRVTYEQYF. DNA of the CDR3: TGCCCGAAGGGCAGGGTGACCTACGAGCAGTACTTC.

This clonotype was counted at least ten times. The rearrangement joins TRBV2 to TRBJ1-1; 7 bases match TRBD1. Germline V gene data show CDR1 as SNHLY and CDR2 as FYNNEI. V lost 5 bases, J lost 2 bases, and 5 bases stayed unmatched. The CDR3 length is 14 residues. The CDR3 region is CASSLQGTNTEAFF. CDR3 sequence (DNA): TGTGCCAGCAGTCTACAGGGGACCAACACTGAAGCTTTCTTT. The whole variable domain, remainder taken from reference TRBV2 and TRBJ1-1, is EPEVTQTPSHQVTQMGQEVILRCVPISNHLYFYWYRQILGQKVEFLVSFYNNEISEKSEIFDDQFSVERPDGSNFTLKIRSTKLEDSAMYFCASSLQGTNTEAFFGQGTRLTVV.

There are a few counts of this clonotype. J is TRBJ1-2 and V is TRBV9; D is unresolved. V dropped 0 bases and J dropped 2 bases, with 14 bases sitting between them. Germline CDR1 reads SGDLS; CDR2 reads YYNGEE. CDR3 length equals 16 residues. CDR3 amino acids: CASSVASTVRNYGYTF. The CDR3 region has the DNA TGTGCCAGCAGCGTAGCAAGTACAGTCAGGAACTATGGCTACACCTTC. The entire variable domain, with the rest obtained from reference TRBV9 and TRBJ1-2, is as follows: DSGVTQTPKHLITATGQRVTLRCSPRSGDLSVYWYQQSLDQGLQFLIQYYNGEERAKGNILERFSAQQFPDLHSELNLSSLELGDSALYFCASSVASTVRNYGYTFGSGTRLTVV.